These 29 T cell receptor beta chains originate from one sample sequenced in a study of T cells in tuberculosis. Assay used: immunoSEQ multiplex PCR; TCRdb lists only in-frame clones, some missing. The sample includes under 45,000 clones, nearly 97% seen only once; the top ten take approximately 3.8%. Sequenced material: PBMCs. The receptors were sampled from a donor aged 10-29 years with latent tuberculosis or without tuberculosis infection.

The gene calls are TRBV12-5 and TRBJ2-7; D call uncertain. The CDR3 runs 16 residues. The V gene's germline CDR1 is LGHNT and CDR2 FRNRAP. The V and J ends lost 0 bases and 2 bases respectively, with 14 bases between them. DNA for the CDR3: TGTGCTAGTGGTTTGGTAGTTGGTGGAGAGCCCTACGAGCAGTACTTC. This translates into CASGLVVGGEPYEQYF. The full variable domain, with the rest looked up from reference TRBV12-5 and TRBJ2-7, is DARVTQTPRHKVTEMGQEVTMRCQPILGHNTVFWYRQTMMQGLELLAYFRNRAPLDDSGMPKDRFSAEMPDATLATLKIQPSEPRDSAVYFCASGLVVGGEPYEQYFGPGTRLTVT.

This rearrangement joins TRBV5-1 to TRBJ2-2; D may be TRBD1 (5 bases). The V gene lost 1 base and the J gene lost 6 bases, with 7 bases spanning the gap. The germline CDR1 and CDR2 sequences are SGHRS and YFSETQ. This CDR3 has 13 residues. CDR3 nucleotides: TGCGCCAGCAGCTTGATGACAGCCGGGGAGCTGTTTTTT. Residues: CASSLMTAGELFF.

The chain carries TRBV6-5 and TRBJ1-1; 9 bases fit TRBD1. CDR1 is MNHEY, CDR2 SVGAGI, per germline. The ends lost 6 bases at V and 0 bases at J; junction bases unmatched: 5. The CDR3 length is 15 residues. This CDR3 is CASRSGTGMNTEAFF. CDR3 DNA: TGTGCCAGCAGGAGCGGGACAGGGATGAACACTGAAGCTTTCTTT.

This clone was observed a handful of times. The chain carries TRBV19 and TRBJ1-2; D ambiguous. The V gene's germline CDR1 is LNHDA and CDR2 SQIVND (reference sequence). Trimming cost V 1 base and J 8 bases, with 11 bases left between them. This CDR3 has 13 amino acids. Here the CDR3 reads CASSIGEVRGYTF. In DNA, the CDR3 is TGTGCCAGTAGTATAGGCGAAGTCCGCGGCTACACCTTC.

The chain employs TRBV6-6 and TRBJ2-7, with D tentatively TRBD1 (6 bases). Germline V gene lookup returns CDR1 MNHNY and CDR2 SVGAGI (reference sequence). V gave up 7 bases and J gave up 5 bases, with 18 bases separating them. This CDR3 comprises 14 residues. CDR3 DNA sequence: TGTGCCAGCAATAAGAGACAGGAAACCCACGAGCAGTACTTC. Translating gives CASNKRQETHEQYF.

This clone was picked up one time. The chain combines TRBV19 with TRBJ2-3, with 10 positions matching TRBD2. Germline V lookup: CDR1 LNHDA, CDR2 SQIVND (reference sequence). The V gene end was trimmed by 3 bases and the J gene end by 2 bases; junction bases not matched to a gene: 8. The CDR3 has 17 amino acids. The CDR3 DNA reads TGTGCCAGTAGTATTGGGTCTAGCGGGGGTTTCACAGATACGCAGTATTTT. Its protein product is CASSIGSSGGFTDTQYF.

The CDR3 bases are TGTGCCAGCAGCCCCTCGGACAGGGGGGACACTGAAGCTTTCTTT. Protein: CASSPSDRGDTEAFF. This chain joins TRBV7-4 and TRBJ1-1; 10 bases fit TRBD1. J gave up 3 bases and V 5 bases, and 6 bases lay outside the gene matches. The CDR3 consists of 15 residues. Germline-derived CDR1 and CDR2 are SGHVT and SQSDAQ.

The J gene is TRBJ1-1, the V gene TRBV29-1; 7 nucleotides line up with TRBD1. This CDR3 region has 14 residues. With V trimmed by 6 bases and J by 7 bases, 14 bases remained unmatched. Germline V lookup: CDR1 SQVTM, CDR2 ANQGSEA. The CDR3 here is CSVVVQGTVYEAFF. In nucleotides, the CDR3 is TGCAGCGTCGTTGTACAGGGGACGGTTTATGAAGCTTTCTTT.

The chain carries TRBV4-2 and TRBJ2-3; 10 positions agree with TRBD2. V shed 5 bases, J shed 2 bases, and the junction held 16 bases outside the gene matches. CDR1 and CDR2 from the germline V gene are LGHNA and YNFKEQ. The CDR3 totals 19 residues. The chain's CDR3 is CASSSSVSGGTGLTDTQYF. The CDR3 DNA sequence: TGTGCCAGCAGCTCAAGCGTTAGCGGGGGGACGGGGCTCACAGATACGCAGTATTTT.

The gene calls are TRBV7-8 and TRBJ2-7; TRBD2 is a possible D gene (6 bases). Trimming took 1 base from V and 0 from J, leaving 7 bases between them. CDR3 length: 14 amino acids. Germline V lookup: CDR1 SGHVS, CDR2 FQNEAQ. The CDR3 nucleotides are TGTGCCAGCAGCTTAGGCGGGAACTCCTACGAGCAGTACTTC. This encodes CASSLGGNSYEQYF.

This rearrangement joins TRBV14 to TRBJ1-1; D is ambiguous. Per germline, CDR1 SGHDN and CDR2 FVKESK. V shed 2 bases and J shed 0 bases, with 13 bases lying between them. The CDR3 has 16 amino acids. This chain's CDR3 is CASSQRLGSMNTEAFF. CDR3 nucleotide sequence: TGTGCCAGCAGCCAAAGGTTGGGCAGCATGAACACTGAAGCTTTCTTT.

This chain connects TRBV19 to TRBJ1-5, with 9 bases lining up with TRBD1. Germline CDR1 reads LNHDA; CDR2 reads SQIVND (reference sequence). V dropped 11 bases and J dropped 2; count of bases not matched to a gene: 7. CDR3 size: 14 residues. Written as DNA, the CDR3 is TGTGCCGTCCGGGACAGGGTCGGCAATCAGCCCCAGCATTTT. Translating gives CAVRDRVGNQPQHF. Filled out from reference TRBV19 and TRBJ1-5, the complete variable domain reads DGGITQSPKYLFRKEGQNVTLSCEQNLNHDAMYWYRQDPGQGLRLIYYSQIVNDFQKGDIAEGYSVSREKKESFPLTVTSAQKNPTAFYLCAVRDRVGNQPQHFGDGTRLSIL.

This rearrangement joins TRBV28 to TRBJ2-3; tentative D call: TRBD1 (5 bases). Between the trimmed V and J ends, which lost 2 bases and 4 bases, there was a span of 13 bases. The CDR3 is 15 amino acids. Germline V gene lookup returns CDR1 MDHEN and CDR2 SYDVKM. CDR3 bases: TGTGCCAGCAGTTTACAGGGTTGGTGGGCAGATACGCAGTATTTT. Its translation: CASSLQGWWADTQYF. Using reference TRBV28 and TRBJ2-3 for the parts outside the CDR3, the full variable domain is DVKVTQSSRYLVKRTGEKVFLECVQDMDHENMFWYRQDPGLGLRLIYFSYDVKMKEKGDIPEGYSVSREKKERFSLILESASTNQTSMYLCASSLQGWWADTQYFGPGTRLTVL.

The V call is TRBV7-8, the J call TRBJ1-5, with TRBD1 matching 7 bases. V lost 1 base to trimming and J lost 7 bases; unmatched junction nucleotides: 10. CDR3 length equals 16 residues. CDR1 is SGHVS, CDR2 FQNEAQ, per germline. CDR3 sequence: CASSLGAAGGGQPQHF. CDR3 nucleotides: TGTGCCAGCAGCTTAGGGGCGGCAGGAGGGGGCCAGCCCCAGCATTTT. The whole variable domain, filled in from reference TRBV7-8 and TRBJ1-5, reads GAGVSQSPRYKVAKRGQDVALRCDPISGHVSLFWYQQALGQGPEFLTYFQNEAQLDKSGLPSDRFFAERPEGSVSTLKIQRTQQEDSAVYLCASSLGAAGGGQPQHFGDGTRLSIL.

The rearrangement joins TRBV30 to TRBJ1-1, with unresolved D. The CDR3 is 15 residues long. V lost 0 bases to trimming and J lost 1 base, with 12 bases between them. From germline, CDR1 is GTSNPN and CDR2 SVGIG (reference sequence). CDR3 nucleotide sequence: TGTGCCTGGAGTGTACGGAGGCCTTCGAACACTGAAGCTTTCTTT. Its translation is CAWSVRRPSNTEAFF.

The chain is built from TRBV6-5 and TRBJ1-5; D perhaps matches TRBD1 (5 bases). The CDR3 runs to 15 residues. V shed 0 bases and J shed 7 bases, with 13 bases lying between them. Germline CDR1 reads MNHEY; CDR2 reads SVGAGI. The CDR3: CASSYSNGGEQPQHF. Here the CDR3 DNA reads TGTGCCAGCAGTTACTCTAATGGGGGGGAGCAGCCCCAGCATTTT.

This sequence joins TRBV7-2 and TRBJ2-4; D gene unclear. CDR3 length equals 14 residues. V was cut by 6 bases and J by 1 base, with 10 bases left in between. CDR1 and CDR2 from the germline V gene are SGHTA and FQGNSA. For the CDR3, the DNA is TGTGCCAGCAGGTTGGCGGCCGCCAAAAACATTCAGTACTTC. It codes for CASRLAAAKNIQYF. Full variable domain (missing parts from reference TRBV7-2 and TRBJ2-4): GAGVSQSPSNKVTEKGKDVELRCDPISGHTALYWYRQSLGQGLEFLIYFQGNSAPDKSGLPSDRFSAERTGGSVSTLTIQRTQQEDSAVYLCASRLAAAKNIQYFGAGTRLSVL.

The chain has TRBV19 and TRBJ2-1, with D possibly being TRBD2 (6 bases). V lost 6 bases and J lost 5, with 14 bases in between. Germline V gene sequence: CDR1 LNHDA, CDR2 SQIVND (reference sequence). The CDR3 totals 14 residues. CDR3: CASSFGGTNNEQFF. CDR3 DNA: TGTGCCAGTAGCTTCGGGGGTACAAACAATGAGCAGTTCTTC.

V gene TRBV30 combines with J gene TRBJ1-3; D not certain. Deletions cut 4 bases from V and 2 bases from J, with 12 bases between. Germline CDR1 is GTSNPN and CDR2 is SVGIG (reference sequence). The CDR3 runs 14 residues. This CDR3 is CAWNPRGTGNTIYF. In nucleotides, the CDR3 is TGTGCCTGGAACCCCCGGGGAACTGGAAACACCATATATTTT. The complete variable domain, with remaining parts taken from reference TRBV30 and TRBJ1-3, reads SQTIHQWPATLVQPVGSPLSLECTVEGTSNPNLYWYRQAAGRGLQLLFYSVGIGQISSEVPQNLSASRPQDRQFILSSKKLLLSDSGFYLCAWNPRGTGNTIYFGEGSWLTVV.

CDR3 residues: CSVVQGYTF. CDR3 bases: TGCAGCGTTGTACAGGGGTACACCTTC. This chain links TRBV29-1 with TRBJ1-2; 7 bases fit TRBD1. The V segment lost 4 bases and the J segment 11 bases; nucleotides outside the gene matches: 1. Germline CDR1 SQVTM, CDR2 ANQGSEA. The CDR3 loop spans 9 amino acids.

The chain is built from TRBV29-1 and TRBJ1-2; D call uncertain. Trimming left V 4 bases short and J 4 bases short, with 16 bases between. Germline CDR1 and CDR2: SQVTM and ANQGSEA. This CDR3 comprises 14 residues. CDR3 nucleotides: TGCAGCGTTGGGGAGCATTCCGTAGTCTATGGCTACACCTTC. The encoded protein is CSVGEHSVVYGYTF.

The gene calls are TRBV5-1 and TRBJ2-2; D is perhaps TRBD2 (5 bases). In germline, CDR1 is SGHRS, CDR2 YFSETQ. The CDR3 sequence is 15 residues long. The germline V and J ends were trimmed by 0 bases and 4 bases, with 10 bases remaining between them. DNA for the CDR3: TGCGCCAGCAGCTTGGTTGTCGGGGTCACCGGGGAGCTGTTTTTT. Translating it yields CASSLVVGVTGELFF.

The chain links TRBV30 to TRBJ1-2; 8 nucleotides match TRBD1. Germline-derived CDR1 and CDR2 are GTSNPN and SVGIG (reference sequence). The CDR3 covers 13 residues. V shed 3 bases, J shed 5 bases, and the junction held 5 bases outside the gene matches. The CDR3 sequence is CAWRDDRGYGYTF. The CDR3 DNA sequence: TGTGCCTGGAGGGATGACAGGGGATATGGCTACACCTTC.

The chain couples TRBV5-8 to TRBJ2-7, with D hard to call. CDR1 SGHTS and CDR2 YDEGEE come from the germline V gene. CDR3 length equals 19 residues. V was shortened by 4 bases and J by 0 bases, with 26 bases between the two germline ends. The CDR3 nucleotides read TGTGCCAGCAGCACAAGATACCCCCCGCTAGGAACCATCTCCTACGAGCAGTACTTC. Its translation: CASSTRYPPLGTISYEQYF.

The chain recombines TRBV2 with TRBJ2-2; D uncertain. Looked up from germline, CDR1 is SNHLY and CDR2 is FYNNEI. V shed 6 bases and J shed 0 bases, with 5 bases lying between them. There are 13 residues in the CDR3. The CDR3 here is CASSTANTGELFF. The CDR3 nucleotides read TGTGCCAGCAGCACAGCGAACACCGGGGAGCTGTTTTTT.

This chain uses TRBV7-6 with TRBJ2-4, with D possibly being TRBD1 (5 bases). With 5 bases removed from V and 1 base from J, the gap between germline ends came to 12 bases. The CDR3 extends over 15 amino acids. Germline-derived CDR1 and CDR2 are SGHVS and FNYEAQ. The CDR3 DNA follows: TGTGCCAGCAGCGAGGCAGGGATGGCCAAAAACATTCAGTACTTC. Residues: CASSEAGMAKNIQYF.

The sample holds one count of this clone. The DNA for the CDR3 is TGTGCCAGCAGTTTACTCAATCAGCCCCAGCATTTT. Its protein is CASSLLNQPQHF. The chain recombines TRBV28 with TRBJ1-5; D is unresolved. Trimming took off 2 bases at V and 3 bases at J, with 2 bases between the two ends. Germline-derived CDR1 and CDR2 are MDHEN and SYDVKM. The CDR3 length is 12 residues.

The J gene is TRBJ1-1, the V gene TRBV30; D is perhaps TRBD1 (6 bases). Germline loops: CDR1 GTSNPN, CDR2 SVGIG (reference sequence). V was clipped by 4 bases and J by 3 bases, with 9 bases between them. This CDR3 is built from 12 residues. The CDR3 DNA reads as TGTGCCTGGACAAGGGGGTACACTGAAGCTTTCTTT. Translated: CAWTRGYTEAFF.

This clone was counted once. This chain joins TRBV10-3 and TRBJ1-4, with TRBD1 as a possible D gene (6 bases). CDR3 length: 15 amino acids. Germline CDR1 ENHRY, CDR2 SYGVKD. V shed 4 bases and J shed 3 bases, with 12 bases lying between them. CDR3 coding DNA: TGTGCCATCAGTGCCTCGACAGGCGCTAATGAAAAACTGTTTTTT. Protein: CAISASTGANEKLFF.